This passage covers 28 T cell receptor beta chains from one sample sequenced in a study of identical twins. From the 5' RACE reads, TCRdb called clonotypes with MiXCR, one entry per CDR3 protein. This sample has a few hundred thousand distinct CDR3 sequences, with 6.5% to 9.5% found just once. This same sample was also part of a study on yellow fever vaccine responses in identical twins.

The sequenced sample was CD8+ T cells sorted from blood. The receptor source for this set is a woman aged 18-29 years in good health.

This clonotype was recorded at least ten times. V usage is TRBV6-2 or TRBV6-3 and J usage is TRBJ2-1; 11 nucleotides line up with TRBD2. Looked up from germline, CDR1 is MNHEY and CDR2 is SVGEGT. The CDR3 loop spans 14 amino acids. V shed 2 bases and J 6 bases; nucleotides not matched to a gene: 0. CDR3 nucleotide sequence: TGTGCCAGCAGTTACGGGACTAGCGGCAATGAGCAGTTCTTC. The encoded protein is CASSYGTSGNEQFF.

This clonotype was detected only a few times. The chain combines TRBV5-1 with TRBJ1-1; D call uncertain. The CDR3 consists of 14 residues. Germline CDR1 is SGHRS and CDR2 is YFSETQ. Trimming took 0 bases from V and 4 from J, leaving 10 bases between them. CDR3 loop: CASSLDPLGTEAFF. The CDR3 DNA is TGCGCCAGCAGCTTGGACCCCTTGGGCACTGAAGCTTTCTTT.

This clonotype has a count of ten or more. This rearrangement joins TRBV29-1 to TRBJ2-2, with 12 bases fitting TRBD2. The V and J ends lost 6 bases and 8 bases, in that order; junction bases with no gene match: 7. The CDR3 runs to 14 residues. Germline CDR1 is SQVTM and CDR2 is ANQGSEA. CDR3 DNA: TGCAGCGTGATACTAGCGGGGGGACGTGGGGAGCTGTTTTTT. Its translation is CSVILAGGRGELFF.

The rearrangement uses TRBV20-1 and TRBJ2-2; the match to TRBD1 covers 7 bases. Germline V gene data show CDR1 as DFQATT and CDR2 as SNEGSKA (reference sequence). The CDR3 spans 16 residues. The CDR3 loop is CTHPPVRDSREGELFF. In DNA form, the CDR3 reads TGCACCCACCCCCCAGTACGGGACAGCCGTGAAGGGGAGCTGTTTTTT.

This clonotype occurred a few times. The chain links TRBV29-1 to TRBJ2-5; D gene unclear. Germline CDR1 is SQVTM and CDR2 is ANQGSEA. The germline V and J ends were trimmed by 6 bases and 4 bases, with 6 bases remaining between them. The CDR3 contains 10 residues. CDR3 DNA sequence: TGCAGCGTAATTACAGAGACCCAGTACTTC. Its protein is CSVITETQYF.

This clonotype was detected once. The CDR3 DNA reads as TGCAGCGTTGAAGGGACTGGACAGGGGAAAAACATTCAGTACTTC. Encoded protein: CSVEGTGQGKNIQYF. This chain joins TRBV29-1 and TRBJ2-4, with TRBD1 matching 9 bases. The V segment lost 1 base and the J segment 4 bases; nucleotides outside the gene matches: 5. The length of the CDR3 is 15 residues. Germline CDR1 is SQVTM and CDR2 is ANQGSEA.

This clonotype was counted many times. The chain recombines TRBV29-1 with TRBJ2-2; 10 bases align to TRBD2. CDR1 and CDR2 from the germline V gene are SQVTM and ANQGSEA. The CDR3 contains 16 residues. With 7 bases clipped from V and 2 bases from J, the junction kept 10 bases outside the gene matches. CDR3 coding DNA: TGCAGCGCGTTCTATCCTAGCGGGGGAAACACCGGGGAGCTGTTTTTT. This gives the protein CSAFYPSGGNTGELFF.

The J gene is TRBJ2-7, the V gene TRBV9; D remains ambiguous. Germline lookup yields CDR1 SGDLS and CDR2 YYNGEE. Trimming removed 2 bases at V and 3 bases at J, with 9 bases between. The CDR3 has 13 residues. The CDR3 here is CASSVRWGYEQYF. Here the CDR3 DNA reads TGTGCCAGCAGCGTCCGTTGGGGCTACGAGCAGTACTTC.

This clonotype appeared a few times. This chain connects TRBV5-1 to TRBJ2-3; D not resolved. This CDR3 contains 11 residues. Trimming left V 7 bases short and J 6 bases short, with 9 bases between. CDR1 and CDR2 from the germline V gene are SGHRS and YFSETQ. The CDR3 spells CASLLGDTQYF. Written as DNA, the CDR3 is TGCGCCAGCCTTCTCGGGGATACGCAGTATTTT.

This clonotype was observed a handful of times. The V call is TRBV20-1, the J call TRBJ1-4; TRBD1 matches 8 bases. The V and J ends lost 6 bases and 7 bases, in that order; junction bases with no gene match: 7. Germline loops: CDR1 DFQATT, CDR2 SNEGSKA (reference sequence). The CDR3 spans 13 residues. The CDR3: CSARTGFGEKLFF. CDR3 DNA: TGCAGTGCGCGGACAGGGTTTGGTGAAAAACTGTTTTTT.

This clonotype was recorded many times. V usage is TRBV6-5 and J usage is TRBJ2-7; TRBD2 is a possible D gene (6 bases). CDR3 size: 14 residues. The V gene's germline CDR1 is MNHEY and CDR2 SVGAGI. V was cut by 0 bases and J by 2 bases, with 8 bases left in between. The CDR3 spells CASSYSGLAYEQYF. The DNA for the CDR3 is TGTGCCAGCAGTTACTCGGGACTGGCCTACGAGCAGTACTTC.

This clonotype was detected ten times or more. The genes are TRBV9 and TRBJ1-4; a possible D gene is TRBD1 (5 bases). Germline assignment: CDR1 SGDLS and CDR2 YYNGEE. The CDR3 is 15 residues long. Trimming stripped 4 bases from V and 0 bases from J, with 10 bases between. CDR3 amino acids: CASSPQGATNEKLFF. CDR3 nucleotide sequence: TGTGCCAGCAGCCCCCAGGGTGCAACTAATGAAAAACTGTTTTTT.

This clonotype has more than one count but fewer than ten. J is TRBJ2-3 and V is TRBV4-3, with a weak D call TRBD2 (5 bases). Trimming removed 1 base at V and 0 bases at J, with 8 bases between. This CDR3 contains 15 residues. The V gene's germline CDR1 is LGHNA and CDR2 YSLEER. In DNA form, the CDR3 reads TGCGCCAGCAGCCAAGGGCGGGCGAGCACAGATACGCAGTATTTT. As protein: CASSQGRASTDTQYF.

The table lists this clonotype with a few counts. CDR3 loop: CAPQGGGMNTEAFF. CDR3 nucleotides: TGTGCCCCCCAAGGGGGGGGGATGAACACTGAAGCTTTCTTT. The chain employs TRBV27 and TRBJ1-1; possible D gene TRBD1, 6 bases. The ends were cut back, 11 bases at V and 0 bases at J, with 16 bases in the middle. From germline, CDR1 is MNHEY and CDR2 SMNVEV (reference sequence). The CDR3 runs to 14 residues.

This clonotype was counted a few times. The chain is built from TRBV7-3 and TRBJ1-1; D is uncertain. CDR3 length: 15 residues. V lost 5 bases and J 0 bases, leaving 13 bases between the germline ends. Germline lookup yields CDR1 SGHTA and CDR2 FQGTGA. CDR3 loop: CASSPLAGLNTEAFF. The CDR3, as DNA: TGTGCCAGCAGCCCCCTCGCGGGGTTGAACACTGAAGCTTTCTTT.

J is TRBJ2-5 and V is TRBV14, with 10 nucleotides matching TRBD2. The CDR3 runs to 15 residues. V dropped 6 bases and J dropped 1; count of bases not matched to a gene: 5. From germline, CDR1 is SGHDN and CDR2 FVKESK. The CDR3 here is CASRRSGGAQETQYF. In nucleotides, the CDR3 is TGTGCCAGCAGGAGGAGCGGGGGGGCCCAAGAGACCCAGTACTTC.

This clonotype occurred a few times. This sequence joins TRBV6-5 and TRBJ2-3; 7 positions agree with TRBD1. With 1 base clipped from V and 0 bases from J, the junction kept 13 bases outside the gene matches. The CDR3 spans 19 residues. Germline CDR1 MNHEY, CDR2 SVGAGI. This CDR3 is CASSYYGTEHLTSTDTQYF. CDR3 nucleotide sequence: TGTGCCAGCAGTTACTACGGGACAGAGCACCTGACTAGCACAGATACGCAGTATTTT.

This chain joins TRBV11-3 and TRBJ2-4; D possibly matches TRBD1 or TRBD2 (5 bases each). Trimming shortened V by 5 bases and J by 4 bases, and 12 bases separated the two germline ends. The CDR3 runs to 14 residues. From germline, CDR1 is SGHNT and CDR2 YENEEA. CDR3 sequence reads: CASSPRDEKNIQYF. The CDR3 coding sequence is TGTGCCAGCAGCCCCCGGGACGAAAAAAACATTCAGTACTTC.

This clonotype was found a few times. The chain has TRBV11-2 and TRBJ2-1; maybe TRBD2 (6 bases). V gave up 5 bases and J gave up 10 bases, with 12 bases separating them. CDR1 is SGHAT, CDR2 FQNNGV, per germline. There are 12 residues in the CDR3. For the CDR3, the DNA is TGTGCCAGCAGCGGCCTCCTAGCGGAGCAGTTCTTC. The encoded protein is CASSGLLAEQFF.

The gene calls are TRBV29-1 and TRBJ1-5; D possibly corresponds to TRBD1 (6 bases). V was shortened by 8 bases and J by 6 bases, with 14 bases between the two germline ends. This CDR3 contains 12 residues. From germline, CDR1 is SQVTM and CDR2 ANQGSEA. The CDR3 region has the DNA TGCAGCCCTGGGACATCGGTTCAGCCCCAGCATTTT. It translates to CSPGTSVQPQHF.

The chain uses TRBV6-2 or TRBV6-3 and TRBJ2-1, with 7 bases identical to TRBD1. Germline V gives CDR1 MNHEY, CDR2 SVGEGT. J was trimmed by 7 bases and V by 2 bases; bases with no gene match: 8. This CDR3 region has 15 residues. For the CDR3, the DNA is TGTGCCAGCAGTTACCCACTGACAGGGTGGAATGAGCAGTTCTTC. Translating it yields CASSYPLTGWNEQFF.

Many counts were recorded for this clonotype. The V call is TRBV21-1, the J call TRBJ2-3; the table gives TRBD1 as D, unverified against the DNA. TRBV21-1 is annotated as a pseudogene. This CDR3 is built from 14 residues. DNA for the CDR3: TGTGCCTGCCGGGGGACAGATAACACAGATACGCAGTATTTT. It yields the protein CACRGTDNTDTQYF.

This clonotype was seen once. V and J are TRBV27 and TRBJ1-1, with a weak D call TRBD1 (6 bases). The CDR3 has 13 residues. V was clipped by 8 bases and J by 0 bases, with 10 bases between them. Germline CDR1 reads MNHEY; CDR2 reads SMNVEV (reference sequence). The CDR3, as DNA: TGTGCCAGCCTGGACAGTTTGAACACTGAAGCTTTCTTT. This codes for CASLDSLNTEAFF.

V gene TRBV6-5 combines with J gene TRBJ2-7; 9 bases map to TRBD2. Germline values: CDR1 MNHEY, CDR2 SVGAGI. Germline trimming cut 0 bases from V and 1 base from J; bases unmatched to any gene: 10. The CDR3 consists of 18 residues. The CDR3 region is CASSYSISPSGASYEQYF. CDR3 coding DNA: TGTGCCAGCAGTTACTCGATATCTCCTAGCGGGGCTTCCTACGAGCAGTACTTC.

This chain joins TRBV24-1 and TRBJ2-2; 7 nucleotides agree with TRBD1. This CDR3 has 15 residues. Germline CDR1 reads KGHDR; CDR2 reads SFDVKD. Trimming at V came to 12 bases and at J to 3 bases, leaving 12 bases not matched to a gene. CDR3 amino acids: CASMTGRSDTGELFF. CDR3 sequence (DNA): TGTGCCTCGATGACAGGGAGATCGGACACCGGGGAGCTGTTTTTT.

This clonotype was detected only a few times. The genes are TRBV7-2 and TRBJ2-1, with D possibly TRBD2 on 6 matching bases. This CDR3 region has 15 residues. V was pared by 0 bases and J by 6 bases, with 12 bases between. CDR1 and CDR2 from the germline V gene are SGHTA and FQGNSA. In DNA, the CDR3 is TGTGCCAGCAGCTTAGCGGCGGGAAATACCAATGAGCAGTTCTTC. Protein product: CASSLAAGNTNEQFF. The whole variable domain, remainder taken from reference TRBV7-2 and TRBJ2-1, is GAGVSQSPSNKVTEKGKDVELRCDPISGHTALYWYRQSLGQGLEFLIYFQGNSAPDKSGLPSDRFSAERTGGSVSTLTIQRTQQEDSAVYLCASSLAAGNTNEQFFGPGTRLTVL.

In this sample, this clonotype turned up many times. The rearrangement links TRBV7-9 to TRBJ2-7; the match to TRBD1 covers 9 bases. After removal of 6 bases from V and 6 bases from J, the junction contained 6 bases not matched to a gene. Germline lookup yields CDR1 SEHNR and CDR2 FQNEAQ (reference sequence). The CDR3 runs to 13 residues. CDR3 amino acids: CASSPTGGVEQYF. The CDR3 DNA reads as TGTGCCAGCAGTCCCACAGGGGGCGTCGAGCAGTACTTC.

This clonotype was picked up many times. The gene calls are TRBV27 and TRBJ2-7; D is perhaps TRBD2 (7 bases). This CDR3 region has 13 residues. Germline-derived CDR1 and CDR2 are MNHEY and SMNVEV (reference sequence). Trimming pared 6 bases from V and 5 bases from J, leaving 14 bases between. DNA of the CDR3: TGTGCCAGCAGCTTACGGGGGGCTCACGAGCAGTACTTC. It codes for CASSLRGAHEQYF.